The 18 T cell receptor beta chains presented below share a single source sample, sequenced in a study of Graves' ophthalmopathy and Graves' hyperthyroidism. Beta-chain TCR CDR3 regions were amplified from RNA transcripts. An initial RT-PCR round employing HTBI primers preceded a second-round multiplex PCR. TCRdb reprocessed the multiplex PCR reads with MiXCR, giving one entry per CDR3 protein. The sample consists of roughly 500,000 distinct CDR3 sequences, 14% of them appearing once. The sequenced sample consisted of blood. The source is a woman in her 30s with Graves' ophthalmopathy.

This clonotype was seen repeatedly, ten times or more. This chain connects TRBV12-3 or TRBV12-4 to TRBJ2-7; no clear D. The CDR3 runs 13 residues. V was pared by 7 bases and J by 4 bases, with 14 bases between. CDR3 bases: TGTGCCAGCACCAATAGCCTACTGTACGAGCAGTACTTC. It is translated as CASTNSLLYEQYF.

This clonotype was picked up many times. The J gene is TRBJ1-1, the V gene TRBV20-1; D ambiguous. Germline V gives CDR1 DFQATT, CDR2 SNEGSKA (reference sequence). Trimming took off 3 bases at V and 5 bases at J, with 16 bases between the two ends. The CDR3 length is 14 residues. The CDR3 is CSARAGRGLTEAFF. CDR3 DNA: TGCAGTGCTAGGGCGGGTCGGGGTTTGACTGAAGCTTTCTTT.

Ten or more counts support this clonotype. The chain links TRBV12-3 or TRBV12-4 to TRBJ1-5; 10 bases line up with TRBD1. J lost 9 bases, V lost 6 bases, and 5 bases had no gene match. The CDR3 contains 13 residues. CDR3 region: CASRTGGEPPQHF. The CDR3 DNA reads as TGTGCCAGCAGGACAGGGGGCGAACCGCCCCAGCATTTT.

The chain carries TRBV6-1 and TRBJ1-1; D possibly corresponds to TRBD1 (6 bases). This CDR3 contains 14 residues. Germline CDR1 and CDR2: MNHNS and SASEGT. The germline V and J ends were trimmed by 6 bases and 4 bases, with 15 bases remaining between them. The CDR3 DNA follows: TGTGCCAGCAGCTCACAGGGCTACGCCACTGAAGCTTTCTTT. The encoded protein is CASSSQGYATEAFF.

This clonotype was picked up many times. This chain connects TRBV5-5 to TRBJ2-7; weak D call: TRBD2 (5 bases). The CDR3 loop spans 13 amino acids. The ends were cut back, 2 bases at V and 4 bases at J, with 10 bases in the middle. The germline V gene has CDR1 SGHKS and CDR2 YYEKEE (reference sequence). The CDR3 coding sequence is TGTGCCAGCAGCTTTGGACTTCTTTACGAGCAGTACTTC. Translating it yields CASSFGLLYEQYF.

Regarding this clonotype: A read error may produce the germline difference seen at one junction end. This chain uses TRBV11-2 with TRBJ1-1; D call uncertain. CDR3 size: 14 residues. The germline CDR1 and CDR2 sequences are SGHAT and FQNNGV. For the CDR3, the DNA is TGCGCCAGCAGCCAGTTCCAAAGAAACACTGAAGCTTTCTTT. Translating it yields CASSQFQRNTEAFF.

This clonotype was counted only a few times. V usage is TRBV5-4 and J usage is TRBJ1-2; TRBD1 aligns across 7 bases. After removal of 2 bases from V and 1 base from J, the junction contained 11 bases not matched to a gene. The CDR3 runs to 17 residues. CDR1 is SGHNT and CDR2 is YYREEE in the germline V gene (reference sequence). In nucleotides, the CDR3 is TGTGCCAGCAGCTTCGACAGGGACGCGGCGTTTAACTATGGCTACACCTTC. It specifies CASSFDRDAAFNYGYTF.

At least ten counts were recorded for this clonotype. The genes are TRBV6-5 and TRBJ2-7; TRBD1 is a possible D gene (5 bases). The CDR3 extends over 12 amino acids. V shed 5 bases and J shed 5 bases, with 10 bases lying between them. Germline-derived CDR1 and CDR2 are MNHEY and SVGAGI. The CDR3 DNA reads as TGTGCCAGCAGTCACGGACAAGACGAGCAGTACTTC. It codes for CASSHGQDEQYF.

The table lists this clonotype with many counts. This chain joins TRBV4-1 and TRBJ1-2; D remains unclear. Germline assignment: CDR1 MGHRA and CDR2 YSYEKL. The CDR3 is 12 amino acids. The V end was cut by 3 bases, the J end by 5 bases, with 7 bases between. The CDR3 spells CASSHQEYGYTF. Written as DNA, the CDR3 is TGCGCCAGCAGCCACCAGGAGTATGGCTACACCTTC.

This clonotype showed up many times. The chain combines TRBV7-3 with TRBJ2-2; 8 bases fit TRBD2. The germline gives CDR1 SGHTA, CDR2 FQGTGA. V lost 4 bases and J lost 5; bases outside the gene matches: 15. The CDR3 runs to 18 residues. The CDR3, as DNA: TGTGCCAGCAGCTCCCTCCGTCGAGAGCGGGAGACGACCGGGGAGCTGTTTTTT. Protein product: CASSSLRRERETTGELFF.

This chain uses TRBV18 with TRBJ2-6; possibly TRBD2 for D (5 bases). Germline loops: CDR1 KGHSH, CDR2 LQKENI. V was trimmed by 3 bases and J by 1 base, leaving 7 bases between them. This CDR3 has 15 residues. The CDR3 DNA is TGTGCCAGCTCACCTTCGGGGTCTGGGGCCAACGTCCTGACTTTC. As protein: CASSPSGSGANVLTF.

This clonotype was counted many times. The chain joins TRBV29-1 to TRBJ2-5; 11 bases align to TRBD1. Germline V gene sequence: CDR1 SQVTM, CDR2 ANQGSEA. After removal of 7 bases from V and 4 bases from J, the junction contained 11 bases not matched to a gene. This CDR3 is built from 15 residues. CDR3 nucleotides: TGCAGCGCGGGGGACAGGGGGGGTAACTTAGAGACCCAGTACTTC. This translates into CSAGDRGGNLETQYF.

This clonotype was counted at least ten times. The J gene is TRBJ2-7, the V gene TRBV2; D not certain. The CDR3 spans 14 residues. V was cut by 2 bases and J by 4 bases, with 12 bases left in between. Germline V gene lookup returns CDR1 SNHLY and CDR2 FYNNEI. The CDR3 loop reads CASSESYRVYEQYF. The CDR3 nucleotides are TGTGCCAGCAGTGAAAGTTACAGAGTATACGAGCAGTACTTC.

This clonotype was seen many times. V usage is TRBV5-1 and J usage is TRBJ1-2; possible D gene TRBD1, 5 bases. The CDR3 is made up of 15 amino acids. V was pared by 4 bases and J by 4 bases, with 17 bases between. Germline lookup yields CDR1 SGHRS and CDR2 YFSETQ. CDR3 sequence (DNA): TGCGCCAGCAGCAGCCGGGGCAGGGAAGGCTATGGCTACACCTTC. Translation: CASSSRGREGYGYTF.

The V call is TRBV11-3, the J call TRBJ1-1, with D perhaps matching TRBD1 (6 bases). From germline, CDR1 is SGHNT and CDR2 YENEEA. CDR3 size: 15 residues. V shed 1 base and J shed 6 bases, with 15 bases lying between them. CDR3 loop: CASSLGPRGMSEAFF. The CDR3 DNA sequence: TGTGCCAGCAGCTTAGGGCCCAGGGGTATGTCTGAAGCTTTCTTT.

Many counts were recorded for this clonotype. Its ends do not fully match the called genes, so a read error is possible. This chain joins TRBV6-1 and TRBJ2-5; TRBD2 aligns across 16 bases. CDR3 length: 15 amino acids. Germline CDR1 is MNHNS and CDR2 is SASEGT. CDR3 coding DNA: TGCGCGACCCTGGGACTAGCGGGAGGGGGAGAGACCCAGTACTTC. This encodes CATLGLAGGGETQYF.

This clonotype was picked up many times. The rearrangement uses TRBV6-5 and TRBJ1-1; no clear D gene. Deletions cut 2 bases from V and 2 bases from J, with 6 bases between. There are 13 residues in the CDR3. The germline CDR1 and CDR2 sequences are MNHEY and SVGAGI. This CDR3 reads CASSYTPNTEAFF. The CDR3, as DNA: TGTGCCAGCAGTTACACACCAAACACTGAAGCTTTCTTT.

J is TRBJ2-5 and V is TRBV7-9; D perhaps matches TRBD1 (5 bases). V was clipped by 7 bases and J by 5 bases, with 14 bases between them. Germline-derived CDR1 and CDR2 are SEHNR and FQNEAQ (reference sequence). The CDR3 sequence is 13 residues long. This CDR3 is CASNLAGLETQYF. Written as DNA, the CDR3 is TGTGCCAGCAACCTCGCAGGGCTGGAGACCCAGTACTTC.